This T cell receptor beta chain stems from a study of CXCR3-negative and CXCR3-positive naive CD8 T cells. Broader study findings: Similar TRBV-TRBJ usage characterized naive CXCR3-negative and CXCR3-positive cells; memory cells differed. Memory CD8+ cells had much lower diversity, and both naive subsets had comparably high diversity.

In the case of this clonotype: What it recognizes is unknown.

Libraries were UMI-labeled 5' RACE TRB cDNA. TCRdb re-called the 5' RACE reads; every CDR3 protein appears as one record, without DNA. Here the sample table reports about 45,000 distinct CDR3 sequences. The CDR3 length is 15 residues. Looked up from germline, CDR1 is MRHNA and CDR2 is SNTAGT. The sequence derives from a human donor in good health. Some clones in this sample may be carry-over from other donors' samples. The sequenced sample was memory CD8+ T cells from blood. V and J are TRBV6-4 and TRBJ1-2; lacking DNA, the TRBD1 call made by TCRdb goes unchecked. The CDR3 here is CASSDSPGTVYGYTF.